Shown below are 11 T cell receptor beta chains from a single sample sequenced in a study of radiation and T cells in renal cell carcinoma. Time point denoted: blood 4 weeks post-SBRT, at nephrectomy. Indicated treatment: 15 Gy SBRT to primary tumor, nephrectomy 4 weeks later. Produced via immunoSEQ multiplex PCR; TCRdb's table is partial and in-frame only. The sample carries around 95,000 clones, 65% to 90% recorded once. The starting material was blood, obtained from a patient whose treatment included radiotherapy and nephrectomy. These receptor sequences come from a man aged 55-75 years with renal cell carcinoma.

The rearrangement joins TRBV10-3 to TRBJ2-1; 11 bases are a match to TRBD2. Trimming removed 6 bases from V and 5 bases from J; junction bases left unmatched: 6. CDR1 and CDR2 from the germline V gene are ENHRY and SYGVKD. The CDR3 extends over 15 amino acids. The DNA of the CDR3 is TGTGCCATCAGCCTACTAGCGGGAGTTGACAATGAGCAGTTCTTC. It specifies CAISLLAGVDNEQFF.

CDR3 loop: CASSLGTGTQYF. DNA for the CDR3: TGTGCCAGCAGCTTGGGGACAGGCACGCAGTATTTT. This chain connects TRBV5-8 to TRBJ2-3; 7 bases are shared with TRBD1. Germline V gene data show CDR1 as SGHTS and CDR2 as YDEGEE. Trimming took 0 bases from V and 9 from J; bases not matched to a gene: 1. The CDR3 is made up of 12 amino acids.

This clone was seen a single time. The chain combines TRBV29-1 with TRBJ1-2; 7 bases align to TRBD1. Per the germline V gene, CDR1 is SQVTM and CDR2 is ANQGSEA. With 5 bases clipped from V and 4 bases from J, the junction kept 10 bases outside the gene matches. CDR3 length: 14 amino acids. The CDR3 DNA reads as TGCAGCGTTAACCGAGATCGGGACAGCTATGGCTACACCTTC. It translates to CSVNRDRDSYGYTF.

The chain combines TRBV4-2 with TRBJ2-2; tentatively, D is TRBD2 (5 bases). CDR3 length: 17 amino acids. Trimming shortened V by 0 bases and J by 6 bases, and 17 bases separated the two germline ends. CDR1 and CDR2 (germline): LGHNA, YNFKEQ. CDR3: CASSQDGNSRIPGELFF. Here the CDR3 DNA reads TGTGCCAGCAGCCAAGACGGGAATAGTCGCATCCCCGGGGAGCTGTTTTTT.

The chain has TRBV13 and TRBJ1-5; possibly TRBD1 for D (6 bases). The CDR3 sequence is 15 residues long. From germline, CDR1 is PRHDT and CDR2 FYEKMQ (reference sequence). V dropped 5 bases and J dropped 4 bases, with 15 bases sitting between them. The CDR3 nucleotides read TGTGCCAGCAGCCAGGGGCCGGGGGGAAATCAGCCCCAGCATTTT. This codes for CASSQGPGGNQPQHF.

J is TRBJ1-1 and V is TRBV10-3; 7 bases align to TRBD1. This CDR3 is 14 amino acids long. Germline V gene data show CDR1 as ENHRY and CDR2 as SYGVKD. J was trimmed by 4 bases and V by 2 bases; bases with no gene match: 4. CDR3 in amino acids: CAISERDRATEAFF. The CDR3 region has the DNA TGTGCCATCAGTGAGCGTGACAGGGCCACTGAAGCTTTCTTT.

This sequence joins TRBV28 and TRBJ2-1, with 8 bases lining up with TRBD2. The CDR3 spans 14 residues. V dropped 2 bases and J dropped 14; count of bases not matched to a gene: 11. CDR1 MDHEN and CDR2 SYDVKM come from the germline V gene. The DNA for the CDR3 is TGTGCCAGCAGTTTAGTCTGGCCGGGACTAGAGGAGTTCTTC. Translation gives CASSLVWPGLEEFF.

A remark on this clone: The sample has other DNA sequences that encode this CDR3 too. CDR3 sequence (DNA): TGTGCCAGCTCCCCCCGGGACAGGGGCGAGCAGTACTTC. It specifies CASSPRDRGEQYF. V usage is TRBV18 and J usage is TRBJ2-7; 10 bases align to TRBD1. V was clipped by 6 bases and J by 6 bases; unmatched bases: 5. CDR3 size: 13 residues. Per germline, CDR1 KGHSH and CDR2 LQKENI.

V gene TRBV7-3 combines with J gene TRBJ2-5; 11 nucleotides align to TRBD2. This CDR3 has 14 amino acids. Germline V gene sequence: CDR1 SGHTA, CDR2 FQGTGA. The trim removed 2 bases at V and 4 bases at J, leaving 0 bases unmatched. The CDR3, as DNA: TGTGCCAGCAGCTTACTAGCGGGAGGAGAGACCCAGTACTTC. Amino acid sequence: CASSLLAGGETQYF. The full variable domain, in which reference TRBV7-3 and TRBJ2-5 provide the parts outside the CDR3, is GAGVSQTPSNKVTEKGKYVELRCDPISGHTALYWYRQSLGQGPEFLIYFQGTGAADDSGLPNDRFFAVRPEGSVSTLKIQRTERGDSAVYLCASSLLAGGETQYFGPGTRLLVL.

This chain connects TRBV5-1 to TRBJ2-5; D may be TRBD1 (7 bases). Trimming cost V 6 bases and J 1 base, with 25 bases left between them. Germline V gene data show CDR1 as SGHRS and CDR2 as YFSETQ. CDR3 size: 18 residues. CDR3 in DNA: TGCGCCAGCAAGGAGGCCGGGACAGTGGGACTGGTCCAAGAGACCCAGTACTTC. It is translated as CASKEAGTVGLVQETQYF.

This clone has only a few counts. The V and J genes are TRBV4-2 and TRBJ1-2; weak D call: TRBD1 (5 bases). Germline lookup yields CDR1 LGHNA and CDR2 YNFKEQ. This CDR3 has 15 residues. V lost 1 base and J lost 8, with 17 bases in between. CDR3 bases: TGTGCCAGCAGCCAAGGGGCAGGGCCGGAGGAGGGCTACACCTTC. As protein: CASSQGAGPEEGYTF.